These 3 T cell receptor beta chains share one sample of origin, sequenced in a study of T-cell memory formation after mild COVID-19. TCRdb used MiXCR to reprocess the 5' RACE reads, holding one entry per CDR3 protein. The sample records 450,000 or so distinct CDR3 sequences, roughly 25% being singletons. Material for sequencing was PBMCs or a T cell subset sorted from them (not recorded which). The origin of the receptors is an adult woman who had mild COVID-19 (a few samples of this study predate the infection). Cell type and time point are not known.

CDR3 amino acids: CASSLMGGEDAFF. The CDR3 DNA reads TGTGCCAGCAGCTTAATGGGAGGAGAAGACGCTTTCTTT. The chain links TRBV11-2 to TRBJ1-1; D not certain. The germline CDR1 and CDR2 sequences are SGHAT and FQNNGV. CDR3 length equals 13 residues. Trimming shortened V by 2 bases and J by 11 bases, and 15 bases separated the two germline ends.

This clonotype occurred a few times. The genes are TRBV18 and TRBJ2-1; D may be TRBD2 (5 bases). Germline V gene lookup returns CDR1 KGHSH and CDR2 LQKENI. The ends were cut back, 1 base at V and 10 bases at J, with 8 bases in the middle. This CDR3 contains 12 residues. CDR3 nucleotides: TGTGCCAGCTCACCACGAGGGAAGGAGCAGTTCTTC. Residues: CASSPRGKEQFF.

This clonotype was recorded a few times. This chain connects TRBV20-1 to TRBJ2-1; 11 bases line up with TRBD2. Germline CDR1 and CDR2: DFQATT and SNEGSKA (reference sequence). The ends lost 6 bases at V and 5 bases at J; junction bases unmatched: 3. There are 13 residues in the CDR3. The chain's CDR3 is CSAGLAEDNEQFF. The CDR3 DNA follows: TGCAGTGCGGGACTAGCGGAAGACAATGAGCAGTTCTTC.